The rows below give T cell receptor beta chains drawn from one sample of a study of blood T cell repertoires in COVID-19. TCRdb's copy holds only in-frame clones and misses some; the assay was immunoSEQ multiplex PCR. The sample carries about 400,000 clones, roughly 90% recorded once. The specimen was PBMCs or T cells enriched from blood (not recorded which). The receptors were gathered from a woman in her 30s who had recovered from COVID-19. CDR3s include the opening cysteine and the closing phenylalanine or tryptophan. A D gene is named only where the DNA matches it firmly. Not every row has a clone size; where given, it reads once, few, many or a size class.

clone_size d_call j_call cdr3_length v_call cdr3_nt cdr3_aa
. TRBD2 TRBJ2-3 14 TRBV9 TGTGCCAGCAGCTTCACCGGGGGGGCGACGACGCAGTATTTT CASSFTGGATTQYF
. TRBD1 TRBJ1-2 14 TRBV7-9 TGTGCCAGCAGCTTGACAGGGTTAGACTATGGCTACACCTTC CASSLTGLDYGYTF
. TRBD2 TRBJ2-2 16 TRBV19 TGTGCCACTCACGCTGGGGCTAGCGGGAACACCGGGGAGCTGTTTTTT CATHAGASGNTGELFF
. . TRBJ2-5 15 TRBV5-1 TGCGCCAGCAGCCGACAGGACAGCAGCCAAGAGACCCAGTACTTC CASSRQDSSQETQYF
few . TRBJ1-3 13 TRBV9 TGTGCCAGCAGCGGAGGCTCTGGAAACACCATATATTTT CASSGGSGNTIYF
. TRBD1 TRBJ1-1 15 TRBV19 TGTGCCAGTAGTGGGGGACAGGGGGATGGCACTGAAGCTTTCTTT CASSGGQGDGTEAFF
. . TRBJ1-5 16 TRBV18 TGTGCCAGCTCACCAAGGGGCGTGGTGGGCAATCAGCCCCAGCATTTT CASSPRGVVGNQPQHF
. . TRBJ2-7 13 TRBV23-1 TGCGCCAGCACTACAGGGAGATCTTACGAGCAGTACTTC CASTTGRSYEQYF
. TRBD1 TRBJ2-5 15 TRBV5-1 TGCGCCAGCAGCTTCACAGGGGGAACCCAAGAGACCCAGTACTTC CASSFTGGTQETQYF
. . TRBJ1-5 16 TRBV5-5 TGTGCCAGCAGCTTGGCCCAGCAGGGGAGCAATCAGCCCCAGCATTTT CASSLAQQGSNQPQHF
. . TRBJ1-5 15 TRBV15 TGTGCCACCAGGCAGGGGCGGGTAGGCAATCAGCCCCAGCATTTT CATRQGRVGNQPQHF
. TRBD2 TRBJ2-3 14 TRBV6-2/TRBV6-3 TGTGCCAGCAGTTACGGGAGGGCCACAGATACGCAGTATTTT CASSYGRATDTQYF
few . TRBJ2-7 14 TRBV28 TGTGCCAGCAGCCTTCCAGGGGGAGGCCACGAGCAGTACTTC CASSLPGGGHEQYF
. TRBD1 TRBJ1-1 15 TRBV4-1 TGCGCCAGCAGCCACAGGGGGCGAATGAACACTGAAGCTTTCTTT CASSHRGRMNTEAFF
. TRBD1 TRBJ2-7 15 TRBV4-2 TGTGCCAGCAGCCGGCGACAGGGAGTATCGGACGAGCAGTACTTC CASSRRQGVSDEQYF
. TRBD2 TRBJ2-1 16 TRBV7-8 TGTGCCAGCAGCAGCCCTCTAGCGGGGGGGCCGAATGAGCAGTTCTTC CASSSPLAGGPNEQFF